The rows below give T cell receptor beta chains drawn from one sample of a study of shared clonotypes between healthy human individuals. Sequenced by immunoSEQ multiplex PCR; TCRdb stores in-frame clones only, minus some. This sample has approximately 330,000 clones, with roughly 70% found just once. The sequenced sample was memory CD4+ T cells sorted from blood. These TCRs come from a man aged 25 to 40 in good health. The CDR3 runs from the conserved cysteine through the conserved F or W. A D gene is named only where the DNA matches it firmly. Size is stated for part of the rows, as once, few or many counts, or as a class when the clone is expanded.

d_gene: -; j_gene: TRBJ2-3; v_gene: TRBV6-5; abundance: -; CDR3aa: CASKPTGMNTDTQYF; CDR3nt: TGTGCCAGCAAACCTACAGGGATGAACACAGATACGCAGTATTTT
d_gene: -; j_gene: TRBJ1-4; v_gene: TRBV18; abundance: once; CDR3aa: CASCRTYDEKLFF; CDR3nt: TGTGCCAGCTGCAGGACCTACGATGAAAAACTGTTTTTT
d_gene: -; j_gene: TRBJ1-2; v_gene: TRBV30; abundance: -; CDR3aa: CACPLTGPGYTF; CDR3nt: TGTGCCTGCCCCCTAACAGGGCCTGGCTACACCTTC
d_gene: -; j_gene: TRBJ1-4; v_gene: TRBV5-6; abundance: -; CDR3aa: CASSLTRDGSEKLFF; CDR3nt: TGTGCCAGCAGCCTGACTAGGGACGGATCTGAAAAACTGTTTTTT
d_gene: -; j_gene: TRBJ1-4; v_gene: TRBV7-9; abundance: -; CDR3aa: CASTPSPLRNEKLFF; CDR3nt: TGTGCCAGCACCCCGTCCCCGCTGAGGAATGAAAAACTGTTTTTT
d_gene: -; j_gene: TRBJ2-5; v_gene: TRBV2; abundance: -; CDR3aa: CASSALQETQYF; CDR3nt: TGTGCCAGTTCGGCACTACAAGAGACCCAGTACTTC
d_gene: -; j_gene: TRBJ2-2; v_gene: TRBV19; abundance: -; CDR3aa: CATLKGLGELFF; CDR3nt: TGTGCCACTCTCAAGGGCCTCGGGGAGCTGTTTTTT
d_gene: -; j_gene: TRBJ2-1; v_gene: TRBV9; abundance: -; CDR3aa: CASSVVRGGDDEQFF; CDR3nt: TGTGCCAGCAGCGTAGTACGAGGGGGTGACGATGAGCAGTTCTTC
d_gene: -; j_gene: TRBJ2-5; v_gene: TRBV10-3; abundance: -; CDR3aa: CAISGYGLETQYF; CDR3nt: TGTGCCATCAGCGGATACGGATTAGAGACCCAGTACTTC
d_gene: TRBD2; j_gene: TRBJ2-1; v_gene: TRBV12-5; abundance: -; CDR3aa: CASGLGFGTSGRSHNEQFF; CDR3nt: TGTGCTAGTGGTTTGGGGTTCGGGACTAGCGGGAGAAGCCACAATGAGCAGTTCTTC
d_gene: -; j_gene: TRBJ1-2; v_gene: TRBV7-2; abundance: few; CDR3aa: CASSFGRGYGYTF; CDR3nt: TGTGCCAGCAGCTTTGGCAGGGGCTATGGCTACACCTTC
d_gene: TRBD1; j_gene: TRBJ2-7; v_gene: TRBV2; abundance: many; CDR3aa: CASNPTGGSSAQYF; CDR3nt: TGTGCCAGCAACCCGACAGGGGGCTCGAGTGCGCAGTACTTC
d_gene: TRBD1; j_gene: TRBJ2-3; v_gene: TRBV10-2; abundance: few; CDR3aa: CASSARDSRTDTQYF; CDR3nt: TGCGCCAGCAGTGCCCGGGACAGCCGCACAGATACGCAGTATTTT
d_gene: -; j_gene: TRBJ2-6; v_gene: TRBV28; abundance: -; CDR3aa: CASSKRGESGANVLTF; CDR3nt: TGTGCCAGCAGCAAGAGGGGCGAATCTGGGGCCAACGTCCTGACTTTC
d_gene: TRBD1; j_gene: TRBJ1-4; v_gene: TRBV2; abundance: -; CDR3aa: CASSPGQATNEKLFF; CDR3nt: TGTGCCAGCAGCCCTGGACAGGCAACTAATGAAAAACTGTTTTTT
d_gene: TRBD2; j_gene: TRBJ2-2; v_gene: TRBV5-1; abundance: -; CDR3aa: CASSVLGTGGINTGELFF; CDR3nt: TGCGCCAGCAGCGTACTCGGGACGGGAGGAATTAACACCGGGGAGCTGTTTTTT
d_gene: -; j_gene: TRBJ2-3; v_gene: TRBV11-2; abundance: few; CDR3aa: CASSLWVTDTQYF; CDR3nt: TGTGCCAGCAGCTTATGGGTCACGGATACGCAGTATTTT
d_gene: -; j_gene: TRBJ2-3; v_gene: TRBV5-1; abundance: -; CDR3aa: CASSPRGATDTQYF; CDR3nt: TGCGCCAGCAGCCCCCGAGGGGCTACAGATACGCAGTATTTT